A selection of T cell receptor beta chains follows, all from one sample in a study of blood T cell repertoires in COVID-19. The repertoire was sequenced with immunoSEQ multiplex PCR; TCRdb's copy has only in-frame clones and lacks some. The sample shows hundreds of thousands of clones, approximately 82% of them seen only once. The sample comprised PBMCs or T cells enriched from blood (not recorded which). Source of these receptors: a man between 35 and 55 years old who had been exposed to COVID-19. Each CDR3 is given with its conserved first and last residue. A D gene is named only where the DNA matches it firmly.

j_call	v_call	d_call	cdr3_aa	cdr3_nt
TRBJ2-7	TRBV11-2	.	CASSSTGPYEQYF	TGTGCCAGCAGCTCGACAGGTCCCTACGAGCAGTACTTC
TRBJ2-5	TRBV15	.	CATSRESGVSGLKTQYF	TGTGCCACCAGCAGAGAGTCTGGGGTATCAGGGTTGAAGACCCAGTACTTC
TRBJ2-2	TRBV23-1	.	CASSQALWTETGELFF	TGCGCCAGCAGTCAAGCTCTATGGACAGAAACCGGGGAGCTGTTTTTT
TRBJ1-5	TRBV19	.	CASSIQGGQPQHF	TGTGCCAGTAGCATACAGGGTGGCCAGCCCCAGCATTTT
TRBJ2-7	TRBV10-3	TRBD2	CAISEPGPGGGSYEQYF	TGTGCCATCAGTGAGCCAGGACCGGGGGGGGGCTCCTACGAGCAGTACTTC
TRBJ2-7	TRBV12-5	TRBD2	CASGLVRTSGRYEQYF	TGTGCTAGTGGTTTGGTAAGGACTAGCGGGAGATACGAGCAGTACTTC
TRBJ1-5	TRBV18	.	CASCDSTHQPQHF	TGTGCCAGCTGTGACAGCACTCATCAGCCCCAGCATTTT
TRBJ1-2	TRBV6-1	.	CASSEGGASNYGYTF	TGTGCCAGCAGTGAAGGGGGCGCAAGTAACTATGGCTACACCTTC
TRBJ2-7	TRBV6-1	TRBD2	CASSALLAGGPREQYF	TGTGCCAGCAGTGCCCTACTAGCGGGAGGGCCCCGCGAGCAGTACTTC
TRBJ2-3	TRBV9	TRBD2	CASSVRREGRNTDTQYF	TGTGCCAGCAGCGTTAGGAGGGAGGGCCGCAACACAGATACGCAGTATTTT
TRBJ1-2	TRBV19	.	CASSEQGSRGNYGYTF	TGTGCCAGTAGTGAGCAAGGGAGCCGGGGTAACTATGGCTACACCTTC
TRBJ1-1	TRBV10-1	TRBD1	CASSRGQGIGTEAFF	TGCGCCAGCAGTCGGGGACAGGGGATTGGGACTGAAGCTTTCTTT
TRBJ2-5	TRBV30	.	CAWSIAVGPETQYF	TGTGCCTGGAGTATTGCTGTGGGGCCGGAGACCCAGTACTTC
TRBJ1-6	TRBV18	.	CASSPMDRLSPLHF	TGTGCCAGCTCACCTATGGACAGACTTTCACCCCTCCACTTT
TRBJ1-3	TRBV27	.	CASSLNRVSGNTIYF	TGTGCCAGCAGTTTAAACAGGGTCTCTGGAAACACCATATATTTT
TRBJ1-2	TRBV11-2	TRBD1	CASSLVRGDGYTF	TGTGCCAGCAGCTTAGTCAGGGGGGATGGCTACACCTTC
TRBJ1-5	TRBV30	TRBD1	CAWSGQGDQPQHF	TGTGCCTGGAGTGGGCAGGGGGATCAGCCCCAGCATTTT
TRBJ2-6	TRBV5-8	.	CASSSPYISGANVLTF	TGTGCCAGCAGCTCTCCTTACATCTCTGGGGCCAACGTCCTGACTTTC
TRBJ2-3	TRBV11-2	TRBD2	CASSFLAGGLDTQYF	TGTGCCAGCAGCTTCTTAGCGGGAGGGCTGGATACGCAGTATTTT
TRBJ2-2	TRBV15	.	CATNGDPNTGELFF	TGTGCCACCAACGGGGATCCTAACACCGGGGAGCTGTTTTTT
TRBJ2-3	TRBV11-3	.	CASSLEARGTDTQYF	TGTGCCAGCAGCTTAGAGGCTAGGGGGACAGATACGCAGTATTTT
TRBJ2-1	TRBV5-1	TRBD2	CASSTLGLENIGEQFF	TGCGCCAGCAGCACCCTCGGACTAGAAAACATTGGTGAGCAGTTCTTC